Below are 28 T cell receptor beta chains sequenced from a single sample in a study of blood T cell repertoires in COVID-19. The table came from immunoSEQ multiplex PCR; TCRdb's copy has only in-frame clones and leaves some out. The sample lists 300,000 or so clones, around 87% seen once, with 1.3% in the top ten. Material: peripheral blood. The receptors were sampled from a man aged 65 to 85 with acute or convalescent COVID-19.

The rearrangement links TRBV6-2 or TRBV6-3 to TRBJ1-1; no firm D call. There are 13 residues in the CDR3. V lost 4 bases and J 4 bases, leaving 10 bases between the germline ends. Germline V gene data show CDR1 as MNHEY and CDR2 as SVGEGT. This CDR3 reads CASSFPDSTEAFF. The CDR3, as DNA: TGTGCCAGCAGTTTCCCCGACTCCACTGAAGCTTTCTTT.

The rearrangement links TRBV28 to TRBJ1-3; 7 positions agree with TRBD1. Germline lookup yields CDR1 MDHEN and CDR2 SYDVKM. The trim removed 3 bases at V and 1 base at J, leaving 9 bases unmatched. CDR3 length: 17 amino acids. This CDR3 reads CASSFPPDRASGNTIYF. The CDR3 DNA follows: TGTGCCAGCAGTTTTCCACCTGACAGGGCGTCTGGAAACACCATATATTTT.

J is TRBJ1-1 and V is TRBV6-5; no clear D. Germline CDR1 reads MNHEY; CDR2 reads SVGAGI. The length of the CDR3 is 15 residues. Trimming shortened V by 0 bases and J by 1 base, and 9 bases separated the two germline ends. CDR3 sequence reads: CASSYSRVSNTEAFF. In nucleotides, the CDR3 is TGTGCCAGCAGTTACTCGAGGGTGTCGAACACTGAAGCTTTCTTT.

This clone has only a few counts. The V and J genes are TRBV7-2 and TRBJ2-3; 8 bases agree with TRBD1. V trimming: 4 bases; J trimming: 4 bases; junction bases outside the gene matches: 4. The CDR3 sequence is 14 residues long. The germline V gene encodes CDR1 SGHTA and CDR2 FQGNSA. The CDR3 spells CASSSDRGADTQYF. DNA of the CDR3: TGTGCCAGCAGCTCTGACAGGGGCGCAGATACGCAGTATTTT.

The chain has TRBV10-3 and TRBJ2-2, with a possible D match to TRBD1 (6 bases). Germline V gives CDR1 ENHRY, CDR2 SYGVKD. Trimming removed 8 bases at V and 4 bases at J, with 17 bases between. This CDR3 comprises 15 residues. The CDR3 sequence: CAIQAGVVGTGELFF. As DNA, the CDR3 is TGTGCCATCCAGGCAGGGGTGGTTGGCACCGGGGAGCTGTTTTTT.

The chain is built from TRBV28 and TRBJ2-2, with D perhaps matching TRBD2 (5 bases). Looked up from germline, CDR1 is MDHEN and CDR2 is SYDVKM. The ends were cut back, 6 bases at V and 4 bases at J, with 9 bases in the middle. The CDR3 has 13 residues. Here the CDR3 DNA reads TGTGCCAGCAGAGATGCGGGCACCGGGGAGCTGTTTTTT. This encodes CASRDAGTGELFF. The whole variable domain, remainder taken from reference TRBV28 and TRBJ2-2, is DVKVTQSSRYLVKRTGEKVFLECVQDMDHENMFWYRQDPGLGLRLIYFSYDVKMKEKGDIPEGYSVSREKKERFSLILESASTNQTSMYLCASRDAGTGELFFGEGSRLTVL.

This clone was seen once. J is TRBJ2-7 and V is TRBV3-1 (or the pseudogene TRBV3-2), with a tentative D call TRBD1 (5 bases). V gave up 0 bases and J gave up 1 base, with 7 bases separating them. Germline V lookup: CDR1 LGHDT, CDR2 YNNKEL (reference sequence). This CDR3 spans 14 amino acids. The CDR3 is CASSQERGSYEQYF. The CDR3 nucleotides read TGTGCCAGCAGCCAAGAAAGGGGTTCCTACGAGCAGTACTTC.

CDR3 in DNA: TGTGCCTGGAGTGTAAGCGCGGGGGCGGCCTACGAGCAGTACTTC. It specifies CAWSVSAGAAYEQYF. This chain connects TRBV30 to TRBJ2-7, with a weak D call TRBD2 (7 bases). Germline lookup yields CDR1 GTSNPN and CDR2 SVGIG (reference sequence). The CDR3 runs to 15 residues. V was shortened by 0 bases and J by 2 bases, with 14 bases between the two germline ends.

The sample holds one count of this clone. The DNA of the CDR3 is TGCGCCAGGCTAAGACACTACTTC. It codes for CARLRHYF. The V and J genes are TRBV4-1 and TRBJ2-7; D unclear. The CDR3 is made up of 8 amino acids. Looked up from germline, CDR1 is MGHRA and CDR2 is YSYEKL. V was shortened by 9 bases and J by 13 bases, with 10 bases between the two germline ends.

This clone was counted a single time. This chain uses TRBV28 with TRBJ1-1; D perhaps matches TRBD1 (6 bases). Germline V lookup: CDR1 MDHEN, CDR2 SYDVKM. The V gene lost 10 bases and the J gene lost 6 bases, with 15 bases spanning the gap. There are 12 residues in the CDR3. The CDR3 DNA reads as TGTGCCACCGTTGACAGGATCCCTGAAGCTTTCTTT. Residues: CATVDRIPEAFF.

The CDR3 nucleotides read TGTGCCAGCAGTGCCTCCCACACCTACGAGCAGTACTTC. This translates into CASSASHTYEQYF. This rearrangement joins TRBV27 to TRBJ2-7; no clear D gene. The CDR3 is made up of 13 amino acids. Looked up from germline, CDR1 is MNHEY and CDR2 is SMNVEV (reference sequence). V lost 5 bases, J lost 2 bases, and 10 bases lay in between.

The J gene is TRBJ2-6, the V gene TRBV30; maybe TRBD1 (6 bases). Germline assignment: CDR1 GTSNPN and CDR2 SVGIG (reference sequence). This CDR3 is 17 amino acids long. Deletions cut 8 bases from V and 5 bases from J, with 25 bases between. CDR3 sequence: CAHDPGQGPERANVLTF. CDR3 sequence (DNA): TGTGCCCATGACCCGGGGCAGGGGCCCGAGAGGGCCAACGTCCTGACTTTC.

The chain employs TRBV5-1 and TRBJ2-1; TRBD2 matches at 9 bases. J was trimmed by 7 bases and V by 2 bases; bases with no gene match: 7. This CDR3 region has 15 residues. The V gene's germline CDR1 is SGHRS and CDR2 YFSETQ. As DNA, the CDR3 is TGCGCCAGCAGCTTTTATCTAGCGGGGAATAATGAGCAGTTCTTC. It encodes CASSFYLAGNNEQFF.

The chain employs TRBV11-2 and TRBJ1-3; maybe TRBD1 (6 bases). V dropped 5 bases and J dropped 4 bases, with 15 bases sitting between them. This CDR3 contains 15 residues. The germline V gene encodes CDR1 SGHAT and CDR2 FQNNGV. CDR3 in amino acids: CASSPVAGVGNTIYF. CDR3 coding DNA: TGTGCCAGCAGCCCAGTAGCAGGGGTCGGAAACACCATATATTTT.

CDR3 sequence reads: CASSIFGSGVADTQYF. The CDR3 region has the DNA TGTGCCAGTAGTATATTCGGCAGCGGGGTCGCAGATACGCAGTATTTT. This rearrangement joins TRBV19 to TRBJ2-3; 7 nucleotides align to TRBD2. V was pared by 2 bases and J by 4 bases, with 9 bases of the junction left unmatched. CDR1 is LNHDA and CDR2 is SQIVND in the germline V gene (reference sequence). This CDR3 spans 16 amino acids.

The chain joins TRBV14 to TRBJ1-1; D not resolved. There are 14 residues in the CDR3. Trimming left V 2 bases short and J 0 bases short, with 7 bases between. The germline V gene has CDR1 SGHDN and CDR2 FVKESK. The CDR3 is CASSQSPLNTEAFF. CDR3 nucleotides: TGTGCCAGCAGCCAATCTCCCCTGAACACTGAAGCTTTCTTT.

V and J are TRBV19 and TRBJ2-3; D perhaps matches TRBD1 (6 bases). V lost 3 bases and J 2 bases, leaving 12 bases between the germline ends. There are 15 residues in the CDR3. Germline CDR1 and CDR2: LNHDA and SQIVND (reference sequence). The CDR3 region is CASSMGAGLTDTQYF. The DNA for the CDR3 is TGTGCCAGTAGTATGGGGGCAGGGCTCACAGATACGCAGTATTTT.

This chain connects TRBV21-1 to TRBJ2-1; the D call TRBD2 from the table was never checked on the DNA. TRBV21-1 is classified as a pseudogene. The CDR3 is 18 residues long. For the CDR3, the DNA is TGTGCCAGCAGCAAAGTGGAGGCTAGCGGGAGGTCCTACAATGAGCAGTTCTTC. This translates into CASSKVEASGRSYNEQFF.

The chain recombines TRBV7-2 with TRBJ1-2, with 7 bases lining up with TRBD1. Germline loops: CDR1 SGHTA, CDR2 FQGNSA. CDR3 length: 14 amino acids. The V segment lost 8 bases and the J segment 8 bases; nucleotides outside the gene matches: 14. CDR3 sequence (DNA): TGTGCCAGCCTGACAGGGATTAACGTGGAAGGCTACACCTTC. Encoded protein: CASLTGINVEGYTF.

The chain's CDR3 is CASSLTIGGDTQYF. The CDR3 region has the DNA TGTGCCAGCAGCTTGACTATAGGTGGAGATACGCAGTATTTT. The rearrangement joins TRBV5-4 to TRBJ2-3; D is unresolved. Trimming removed 1 base from V and 5 bases from J, with 11 bases in between. The CDR3 consists of 14 residues. Germline V gives CDR1 SGHNT, CDR2 YYREEE (reference sequence).

The rearrangement links TRBV7-2 to TRBJ1-1, with D perhaps TRBD1 (5 bases). This CDR3 has 14 residues. The ends were cut back, 1 base at V and 5 bases at J, with 11 bases in the middle. In germline, CDR1 is SGHTA, CDR2 FQGNSA. CDR3 loop: CASSLVVGVTEAFF. The CDR3 DNA follows: TGTGCCAGCAGCTTAGTGGTAGGGGTTACTGAAGCTTTCTTT.

The genes are TRBV28 and TRBJ1-3; D unresolved. Per the germline V gene, CDR1 is MDHEN and CDR2 is SYDVKM. This CDR3 contains 15 residues. Trimming removed 2 bases at V and 7 bases at J, with 15 bases between. This chain's CDR3 is CASSLPAVGSNTIYF. DNA for the CDR3: TGTGCCAGCAGTTTACCGGCCGTAGGGAGTAACACCATATATTTT.

V usage is TRBV7-2 and J usage is TRBJ2-7; D may be TRBD1 (5 bases). In germline, CDR1 is SGHTA, CDR2 FQGNSA. The CDR3 contains 14 residues. V shed 4 bases and J shed 2 bases, with 12 bases lying between them. The CDR3 DNA reads TGTGCCAGCAGCTGGCAGGGTAACCCCTACGAGCAGTACTTC. Its translation is CASSWQGNPYEQYF.

The rearrangement joins TRBV27 to TRBJ1-1; D is unclear. V was shortened by 2 bases and J by 1 base, with 5 bases between the two germline ends. CDR1 is MNHEY and CDR2 is SMNVEV in the germline V gene (reference sequence). The CDR3 consists of 13 residues. The CDR3 DNA is TGTGCCAGCAGTTTACGGAGGAACACTGAAGCTTTCTTT. As protein: CASSLRRNTEAFF.

The rearrangement uses TRBV5-1 and TRBJ2-5, with D possibly TRBD2 on 6 matching bases. CDR3 size: 14 residues. V dropped 2 bases and J dropped 5 bases, with 13 bases sitting between them. Germline V gene sequence: CDR1 SGHRS, CDR2 YFSETQ. Here the CDR3 reads CASSFDTSRETQYF. The CDR3 nucleotides read TGCGCCAGCAGCTTTGATACTAGCCGGGAGACCCAGTACTTC.

V is TRBV6-6 and J is TRBJ2-2, with 9 bases lining up with TRBD1. Germline values: CDR1 MNHNY, CDR2 SVGAGI (reference sequence). This CDR3 spans 15 amino acids. After removal of 4 bases from V and 7 bases from J, the junction contained 7 bases not matched to a gene. The CDR3 is CASSLGQGSGGELFF. The CDR3 coding sequence is TGTGCCAGCAGTTTGGGACAGGGAAGCGGCGGGGAGCTGTTTTTT.

V is TRBV7-9 and J is TRBJ2-1; D is undetermined. V gave up 1 base and J gave up 8 bases, with 3 bases separating them. This CDR3 region has 11 residues. The germline gives CDR1 SEHNR, CDR2 FQNEAQ (reference sequence). The CDR3 loop is CASSLGDEQFF. Here the CDR3 DNA reads TGTGCCAGCAGCTTAGGAGATGAGCAGTTCTTC.

The chain links TRBV6-5 to TRBJ1-4; 11 bases are shared with TRBD1. The CDR3 has 14 residues. V shed 6 bases, J shed 7 bases, and the junction held 4 bases outside the gene matches. In germline, CDR1 is MNHEY, CDR2 SVGAGI. CDR3 amino acids: CASSQGQGAEKLFF. Here the CDR3 DNA reads TGTGCCAGCAGCCAAGGACAGGGGGCTGAAAAACTGTTTTTT.